The clone carrying this T cell receptor beta chain was observed many times. The antigen is unknown. CDR3 length equals 15 residues. Germline V CDR1 and CDR2: WSHSY, SAAADI. V lost 4 bases, J lost 4 bases, and 14 bases lay in between. Every diagnosis used clinical symptoms, serum thyroxine and TRAb, thyroid ultrasound and orbital computed tomography. The sample comes from a study of T cells in Graves' hyperthyroidism and ophthalmopathy. Notes on the study in general: Ophthalmopathy, as predicted by the model, came a median roughly 6.5 months after the prediction. Blood also carried most thyroid clonotypes expanded above 0.001.

There were TCR beta CDR3 regions amplified from RNA transcripts. A set of HTBI primers served as the primers for a first-round RT-PCR of the TCR CDR3. One entry per CDR3 protein results from TCRdb running MiXCR on the multiplex PCR reads. The data hold 500,000 to 800,000 distinct CDR3 sequences, with 40% to 55% observed a single time. The sequenced sample consisted of peripheral blood or thyroid tissue (not recorded which). The chain joins TRBV10-2 to TRBJ1-5, with no clear D. The TCR was taken from an adult man with Graves' disease, either hyperthyroidism or ophthalmopathy (not recorded which). CDR3 bases: TGCGCCAGCAGTGGTGGTGCATCTCGTAATCAGCCCCAGCATTTT. Amino acid sequence: CASSGGASRNQPQHF.